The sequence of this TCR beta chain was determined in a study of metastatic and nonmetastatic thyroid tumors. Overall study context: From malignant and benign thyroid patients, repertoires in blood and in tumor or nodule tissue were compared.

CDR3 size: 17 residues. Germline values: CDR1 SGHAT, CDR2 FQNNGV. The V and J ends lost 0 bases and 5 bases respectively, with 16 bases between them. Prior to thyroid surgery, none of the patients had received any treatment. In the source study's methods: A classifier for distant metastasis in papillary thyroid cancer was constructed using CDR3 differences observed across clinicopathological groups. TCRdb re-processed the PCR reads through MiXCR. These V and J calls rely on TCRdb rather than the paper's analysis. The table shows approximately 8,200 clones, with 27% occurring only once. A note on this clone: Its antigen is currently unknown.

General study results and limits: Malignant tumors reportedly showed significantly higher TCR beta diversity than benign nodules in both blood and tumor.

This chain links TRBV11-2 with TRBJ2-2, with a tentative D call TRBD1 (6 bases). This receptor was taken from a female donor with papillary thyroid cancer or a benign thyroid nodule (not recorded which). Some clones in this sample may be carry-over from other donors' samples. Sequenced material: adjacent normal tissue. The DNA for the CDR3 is TGTGCCAGCAGCTTAGATCTTGTGGGGGCAAGTACCGGGGAGCTGTTTTTT. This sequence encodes CASSLDLVGASTGELFF.